One and the same sample provided the 21 T cell receptor beta chains below, sequenced in a study of early T cells in non-severe SARS-CoV-2 infection. MiXCR, run by TCRdb on the 5' RACE reads, gives a single entry per CDR3 protein. The table lists approximately 80,000 distinct CDR3 sequences, approximately 12% of them singletons. Sequencing was done on a sample of whole blood. The source of these receptors is an adult who was a healthcare worker with PCR-confirmed SARS-CoV-2 infection or an uninfected control (not recorded which).

This rearrangement joins TRBV11-1 to TRBJ2-1; D call uncertain. Trimming cost V 5 bases and J 9 bases, with 20 bases left between them. CDR3 length equals 15 residues. CDR1 and CDR2 from the germline V gene are SGHAT and FQDESV (reference sequence). For the CDR3, the DNA is TGTGCCAGCAGCCCCGCGGCCCCTCGACCCAGTGAGCAGTTCTTC. This sequence encodes CASSPAAPRPSEQFF.

This clonotype was observed a few times. The chain has TRBV5-1 and TRBJ2-3; D unresolved. V was clipped by 1 base and J by 0 bases, with 12 bases between them. Germline CDR1 reads SGHRS; CDR2 reads YFSETQ. CDR3 length equals 16 residues. CDR3: CASSLRRPTSTDTQYF. The CDR3 DNA reads as TGCGCCAGCAGCTTGCGGCGACCTACTAGCACAGATACGCAGTATTTT. The full variable domain, with the rest looked up from reference TRBV5-1 and TRBJ2-3, is KAGVTQTPRYLIKTRGQQVTLSCSPISGHRSVSWYQQTPGQGLQFLFEYFSETQRNKGNFPGRFSGRQFSNSRSEMNVSTLELGDSALYLCASSLRRPTSTDTQYFGPGTRLTVL.

This clonotype was found many times. V usage is TRBV28 and J usage is TRBJ1-5; D unclear. Germline CDR1 is MDHEN and CDR2 is SYDVKM. The V and J ends lost 6 bases and 2 bases respectively, with 11 bases between them. The CDR3 is 14 amino acids. CDR3 bases: TGTGCCAGCAGAGATGGGATAGGCAATCAGCCCCAGCATTTT. Translation gives CASRDGIGNQPQHF.

This chain connects TRBV5-5 to TRBJ1-4, with 7 bases identical to TRBD1. CDR1 and CDR2 from the germline V gene are SGHKS and YYEKEE (reference sequence). This CDR3 contains 17 residues. Trimming removed 0 bases from V and 7 bases from J; junction bases left unmatched: 12. CDR3 DNA sequence: TGTGCCAGCAGCTTGGCCGTCGCGGCAGGGGGAGTTGAAAAACTGTTTTTT. Translating gives CASSLAVAAGGVEKLFF.

The rearrangement uses TRBV7-9 and TRBJ2-7, with unresolved D. The CDR3 is made up of 13 amino acids. CDR1 and CDR2 (germline): SEHNR, FQNEAQ (reference sequence). Trimming left V 4 bases short and J 6 bases short, with 13 bases between. Here the CDR3 reads CASSSSTPGEQYF. The DNA for the CDR3 is TGTGCCAGCAGCTCCTCTACTCCCGGCGAGCAGTACTTC.

This clonotype was seen more than once but under ten times. The rearrangement joins TRBV6-1 to TRBJ1-4; weak D call: TRBD1 (5 bases). CDR3 size: 11 residues. Germline CDR1 MNHNS, CDR2 SASEGT. Trimming left V 2 bases short and J 11 bases short, with 6 bases between. The CDR3 bases are TGTGCCAGCAGTGAATGGGGGAAACTGTTTTTT. Translating it yields CASSEWGKLFF.

The chain recombines TRBV7-9 with TRBJ2-2, with D perhaps matching TRBD1 (6 bases). The ends were cut back, 5 bases at V and 7 bases at J, with 17 bases in the middle. Germline-derived CDR1 and CDR2 are SEHNR and FQNEAQ (reference sequence). This CDR3 is 15 amino acids long. The CDR3 coding sequence is TGTGCCAGCAGCGGCCGGGACATGGACGGCGGGGAGCTGTTTTTT. Protein: CASSGRDMDGGELFF.

This clonotype was seen many times. The chain combines TRBV5-1 with TRBJ1-3; no clear D gene. Germline V gene data show CDR1 as SGHRS and CDR2 as YFSETQ. With 4 bases removed from V and 4 bases from J, the gap between germline ends came to 18 bases. CDR3 length equals 16 residues. DNA for the CDR3: TGCGCCAGCAGCAGATTGGACCAGACGATGGGAAACACCATATATTTT. Its protein is CASSRLDQTMGNTIYF.

This sequence joins TRBV4-1 and TRBJ1-2, with D possibly TRBD1 on 5 matching bases. CDR3 size: 15 residues. Between the trimmed V and J ends, which lost 4 bases and 3 bases, there was a span of 15 bases. Germline V lookup: CDR1 MGHRA, CDR2 YSYEKL. The CDR3 DNA reads TGCGCCAGCAGCCGAGTCAGGAGGGGTGACTATGGCTACACCTTC. It codes for CASSRVRRGDYGYTF.

This rearrangement joins TRBV9 to TRBJ1-1, with D perhaps matching TRBD1 (6 bases). V was trimmed by 3 bases and J by 1 base, leaving 16 bases between them. Per germline, CDR1 SGDLS and CDR2 YYNGEE. The CDR3 length is 16 residues. In nucleotides, the CDR3 is TGTGCCAGCAGCGGTACAAGGGGGATTTCGAACACTGAAGCTTTCTTT. Its protein product is CASSGTRGISNTEAFF.

This clonotype has just a few counts. The chain uses TRBV12-3 or TRBV12-4 and TRBJ2-1; 13 nucleotides agree with TRBD2. The CDR3 contains 18 residues. With V trimmed by 4 bases and J by 5 bases, 11 bases remained unmatched. The CDR3 nucleotides read TGTGCCAGCAGTTCGCTCTTACCCGGGACTAGCGGGAACAATGAGCAGTTCTTC. As protein: CASSSLLPGTSGNNEQFF.

This clonotype was counted only a few times. The rearrangement links TRBV12-2 to TRBJ2-3; the table calls TRBD2, which could not be checked here. TRBV12-2 is termed a pseudogene. The length of the CDR3 is 17 residues. The CDR3 loop reads CASRLASGRASMDTQYF. CDR3 coding DNA: TGTGCAAGTCGCTTGGCAAGCGGGAGGGCCTCCATGGATACGCAGTATTTT.

This clonotype was observed a few times. The V call is TRBV12-3 or TRBV12-4, the J call TRBJ2-5; possibly TRBD1 or TRBD2 for D (7 bases each). This CDR3 comprises 16 residues. The ends were cut back, 6 bases at V and 0 bases at J, with 17 bases in the middle. The CDR3 sequence is CASRPRGGGYQETQYF. For the CDR3, the DNA is TGTGCCAGCAGGCCCAGGGGGGGAGGGTACCAAGAGACCCAGTACTTC.

This clonotype was counted a single time. This chain uses TRBV2 with TRBJ2-2; weak D call: TRBD2 (6 bases). Germline-derived CDR1 and CDR2 are SNHLY and FYNNEI. The CDR3 totals 16 residues. Trimming left V 7 bases short and J 6 bases short, with 21 bases between. The CDR3 DNA sequence: TGTGCCAGCACCCCTAACCGCGCGGGACTGGCCGGGGAGCTGTTTTTT. Translating gives CASTPNRAGLAGELFF.

This clonotype was observed at least ten times. The genes are TRBV6-5 and TRBJ1-5; D uncertain. From germline, CDR1 is MNHEY and CDR2 SVGAGI. Trimming took 2 bases from V and 10 from J, leaving 15 bases between them. This CDR3 contains 14 residues. This CDR3 reads CASSYGSRQDPQHF. As DNA, the CDR3 is TGTGCCAGCAGTTACGGCTCACGTCAGGATCCCCAGCATTTT.

This clonotype was counted many times. The chain couples TRBV20-1 to TRBJ2-7; D may correspond to TRBD1 or TRBD2 (5 bases each). V lost 3 bases to trimming and J lost 2 bases, with 14 bases between them. The CDR3 runs 14 residues. In germline, CDR1 is DFQATT, CDR2 SNEGSKA (reference sequence). The CDR3 reads CSASIRRGAYEQYF. The CDR3 nucleotides are TGCAGTGCTAGTATTCGGCGAGGGGCCTACGAGCAGTACTTC.

The chain joins TRBV28 to TRBJ2-2; no reliable D call. Between the trimmed V and J ends, which lost 3 bases and 0 bases, there was a span of 8 bases. This CDR3 is built from 15 residues. Per germline, CDR1 MDHEN and CDR2 SYDVKM. The CDR3 loop reads CASSFPDTNTGELFF. The CDR3 bases are TGTGCCAGCAGTTTCCCAGACACGAACACCGGGGAGCTGTTTTTT.

This rearrangement joins TRBV12-3 or TRBV12-4 to TRBJ1-1, with D unclear. The CDR3 is 13 amino acids. V was trimmed by 5 bases and J by 6 bases, leaving 13 bases between them. The CDR3 region is CASSLRPGAEAFF. CDR3 nucleotide sequence: TGTGCCAGCAGTCTCCGGCCGGGCGCTGAAGCTTTCTTT.

The chain has TRBV7-9 and TRBJ1-1, with D maybe TRBD1 (5 bases). The CDR3 contains 14 residues. The ends were cut back, 4 bases at V and 5 bases at J, with 14 bases in the middle. From germline, CDR1 is SEHNR and CDR2 FQNEAQ (reference sequence). CDR3 sequence reads: CASSYGTPGTEAFF. DNA of the CDR3: TGTGCCAGCAGCTACGGGACCCCGGGGACTGAAGCTTTCTTT.

The chain carries TRBV6-5 and TRBJ2-7; TRBD1 agrees at 7 bases. The V and J ends lost 2 bases and 6 bases, in that order; junction bases with no gene match: 10. This CDR3 comprises 15 residues. Germline V gene lookup returns CDR1 MNHEY and CDR2 SVGAGI. CDR3 DNA: TGTGCCAGCAGTTACCATCGGACAGGCTCCACCGAGCAGTACTTC. Protein: CASSYHRTGSTEQYF.

The CDR3 region has the DNA TGTGCCAGCAGCCATACCCCGAACGAGCAGTACTTC. It codes for CASSHTPNEQYF. J is TRBJ2-7 and V is TRBV3-1, with D uncertain. CDR1 is LGHDT, CDR2 YNNKEL, per germline (reference sequence). Between the trimmed V and J ends, which lost 3 bases and 5 bases, there was a span of 8 bases. The CDR3 covers 12 residues.